This T cell receptor (beta chain) is from a study of blood T cell repertoires in COVID-19 (dated by TCRdb to about 2020). Background for the entire study: Collaborator samples came from the United States, Italy and Spain and covered acute and convalescent phases of COVID-19. The material from the prospective study consisted of cDNA or gDNA derived from T cells, B-cell-depleted T cells, or PBMCs. The dataset comprised deeply sampled blood TCRbeta repertoires from subjects exposed to, actively infected with, or recovered from COVID-19. The repertoires were made available in a free public database intended to serve as a resource for research on the immune response to SARS-CoV-2. Samples were obtained from the ongoing ImmuneRACE study (first 160 participants) and from some 1,300 subjects provided by 6 global collaborators. Nearly every sample came with metadata listing a de-identified subject ID, COVID-19 status, age in years and sex. Where available, HLA class I and class II types were taken from metadata supplied by the sample provider and were not determined by assay-based typing. The investigation overall reported the following: How much clinical and demographic metadata was included differed by source and by participant, and the metadata was provided uncurated.

One collaborating source in Seattle enrolled patients while the patients were actively infected and followed the patients over time throughout the course of disease. The collaborating institutions used their own protocols to collect whole blood in K2EDTA tubes. For TCRbeta analysis, collaborators shipped samples in one of three forms: frozen whole blood, isolated PBMCs, or DNA extracted from either of those sample types. This clone was found once. Its specific antigen is unknown. No quality values exist for individual bases; no much larger clone is one base distant. V has 5 bases trimmed and J has 6 bases trimmed; junction bases matching no gene number 14. From the germline V gene, CDR1 is SGHRS and CDR2 is YFSETQ. Its CDR3 holds 17 amino acids, cysteine through phenylalanine. CDR3 DNA only is kept here, 51 bases in frame from base 1. TCRbeta CDR3 regions were amplified from genomic DNA by means of the immunoSEQ Assay, a bias-controlled multiplex PCR. As for the original processing: Within the assay, amplification of reference gene primers was used to estimate how many nucleated cells each sample contained. To quantify the absolute abundance of each unique TCRbeta CDR3 rearrangement, sequence reads were collapsed and filtered. For each sample, productive Simpson clonality was calculated by taking the square root of Simpson's diversity index across productive rearrangements. As stored in TCRdb, this immuneACCESS dataset retains in-frame rearrangements with V and J assigned. A fraction of the clones does not appear; measured against another copy, unresolved V genes explain less than half of the discrepancy, and the remainder lacks a known reason. From that table come the V and J calls and clone size; the DNA was used to work out D and trimming. This sample holds approximately 70,000 clones; around 74% were observed only once. 14% to 15% of the sample is in the top ten clones.

Recombination joined TRBV5-1 with TRBJ2-2; TRBD2 aligns with 9 central bases. The sequencing input was peripheral blood. This TCR was sampled from a man in his 60s with COVID-19, enrolled during active disease. The CDR3 protein sequence reads: CASSGLAGFEGAGELFF. The nucleotides are TGCGCCAGCAGTGGCCTAGCGGGGTTTGAAGGCGCCGGGGAGCTGTTTTTT.